Included here is one TCR beta chain sequence, with context. The data originate from a study of blood T cell repertoires in COVID-19. Background on the study: Samples taken during acute and convalescent COVID-19 were collected in the United States, Italy and Spain. PBMCs, B-cell-depleted T cells, or T cells provided the cDNA or gDNA that made up the material.

This CDR3 has 13 amino acids. In germline, CDR1 is SGHRS, CDR2 YFSETQ. V dropped 0 bases and J dropped 8 bases, with 11 bases sitting between them. As handled by the study authors: Amplifying reference gene primers gave estimates of nucleated cell counts. Profiling relied on immunoSEQ multiplex PCR, and the TCRdb table lists in-frame clones only, not all of them. D and trimming come from the DNA, and the V and J calls and clone size come from that table. The data show approximately 61,000 clones, 70% to 90% seen once. The sequenced sample was peripheral blood. The chain uses TRBV5-1 and TRBJ1-2; D gene ambiguous. The TCR sequence derives from a man between 70 and 80 years old with acute or convalescent COVID-19. The CDR3 coding sequence is TGCGCCAGCAGCTTGGTCGTGGGAGAAGGCTACACCTTC. Encoded protein: CASSLVVGEGYTF.